These 32 T cell receptor beta chains share one sample of origin, sequenced in a study of blood T cell repertoires in COVID-19. Only in-frame clones appear in the TCRdb table, and some are missing; sequencing was by immunoSEQ multiplex PCR. This sample has under 150,000 clones, with more than 75% found just once. The sequenced sample was peripheral blood. The receptor set was obtained from a woman in her fifties or sixties who had recovered from COVID-19.

V gene TRBV7-2 combines with J gene TRBJ2-5; maybe TRBD1 (6 bases). Germline V gene data show CDR1 as SGHTA and CDR2 as FQGNSA. The CDR3 consists of 15 residues. V lost 2 bases, J lost 2 bases, and 12 bases lay in between. The CDR3 reads CASSLRVDRQETQYF. The CDR3 nucleotides are TGTGCCAGCAGCTTAAGGGTGGACAGACAAGAGACCCAGTACTTC.

This chain uses TRBV4-3 with TRBJ2-3, with D perhaps matching TRBD2 (5 bases). The germline CDR1 and CDR2 sequences are LGHNA and YSLEER. This CDR3 region has 15 residues. With 1 base removed from V and 14 bases from J, the gap between germline ends came to 22 bases. CDR3 in amino acids: CASSQAGSDTTTRYF. The CDR3 coding sequence is TGCGCCAGCAGCCAAGCGGGAAGTGACACTACTACACGGTATTTT.

The V gene is TRBV4-1, the J gene TRBJ1-3; 11 positions match TRBD1. Germline CDR1 MGHRA, CDR2 YSYEKL. This CDR3 region has 20 residues. Germline trimming cut 4 bases from V and 4 bases from J; bases unmatched to any gene: 18. The CDR3 DNA is TGCGCCAGCAGCCCCCAGCCTATTCCCGGACAGGGGGCACGGGGAAACACCATATATTTT. Translating gives CASSPQPIPGQGARGNTIYF.

This clone was picked up one time. The chain combines TRBV19 with TRBJ2-7; D possibly corresponds to TRBD1 (5 bases). The CDR3 runs to 14 residues. Germline V gene data show CDR1 as LNHDA and CDR2 as SQIVND (reference sequence). V shed 3 bases and J shed 3 bases, with 12 bases lying between them. The CDR3 protein is CASSIRRQFYEQYF. The CDR3 DNA reads as TGTGCCAGTAGTATCCGCCGACAGTTCTACGAGCAGTACTTC.

This chain links TRBV7-3 with TRBJ2-7, with D possibly being TRBD1 (6 bases). The CDR3 contains 15 residues. Trimming took off 4 bases at V and 6 bases at J, with 19 bases between the two ends. Germline lookup yields CDR1 SGHTA and CDR2 FQGTGA. The CDR3 bases are TGTGCCAGCAGCTCGCAGGGGAGTCAACCCTCCGAGCAGTACTTC. This codes for CASSSQGSQPSEQYF.

The V and J genes are TRBV7-6 and TRBJ2-1; the match to TRBD2 covers 10 bases. The CDR3 has 19 amino acids. Per the germline V gene, CDR1 is SGHVS and CDR2 is FNYEAQ. V gave up 0 bases and J gave up 1 base; unmatched junction bases: 9. CDR3 protein: CASSLAPSGGGRSYNEQFF. The CDR3 coding sequence is TGTGCCAGCAGCTTAGCGCCCAGCGGGGGGGGAAGGTCCTACAATGAGCAGTTCTTC.

The gene calls are TRBV5-1 and TRBJ1-1; possible D gene TRBD1, 5 bases. This CDR3 contains 11 residues. V dropped 4 bases and J dropped 8 bases, with 9 bases sitting between them. Germline V gene lookup returns CDR1 SGHRS and CDR2 YFSETQ. CDR3 loop: CASSQDREAFF. The CDR3 DNA sequence: TGCGCCAGCAGCCAAGACAGAGAAGCTTTCTTT.

The rearrangement uses TRBV12-3 or TRBV12-4 and TRBJ1-2; D is undetermined. Trimming cost V 5 bases and J 7 bases, with 8 bases left between them. This CDR3 spans 11 amino acids. CDR3: CASSIGGGYTF. CDR3 coding DNA: TGTGCCAGCAGTATCGGCGGTGGCTACACCTTC.

This clone was observed once. This chain links TRBV5-1 with TRBJ2-6, with TRBD2 as a possible D gene (5 bases). Trimming pared 4 bases from V and 0 bases from J, leaving 11 bases between. The CDR3 runs to 16 residues. Germline assignment: CDR1 SGHRS and CDR2 YFSETQ. CDR3 residues: CASSPGLSSGANVLTF. In DNA, the CDR3 is TGCGCCAGCAGCCCTGGACTTTCCTCTGGGGCCAACGTCCTGACTTTC.

This chain joins TRBV19 and TRBJ2-6; 7 nucleotides align to TRBD1. The CDR3 spans 17 residues. Germline trimming cut 6 bases from V and 2 bases from J; bases unmatched to any gene: 10. CDR1 is LNHDA, CDR2 SQIVND, per germline (reference sequence). The CDR3 sequence: CASRTDNRGTGANVLTF. The CDR3 DNA follows: TGTGCCAGTAGGACTGATAACAGGGGAACTGGGGCCAACGTCCTGACTTTC.

This chain joins TRBV12-3 or TRBV12-4 and TRBJ2-7; D perhaps matches TRBD1 (6 bases). The CDR3 contains 13 residues. V shed 7 bases and J shed 3 bases, with 13 bases lying between them. CDR3 DNA: TGTGCCAGCACGGACAGTCGAATCTACGAGCAGTACTTC. Residues: CASTDSRIYEQYF.

The chain links TRBV10-3 to TRBJ2-1; TRBD2 aligns across 15 bases. The CDR3 consists of 16 residues. V shed 3 bases and J 7 bases; nucleotides not matched to a gene: 4. Germline V gives CDR1 ENHRY, CDR2 SYGVKD. CDR3 amino acids: CAISERTSGRGNEQFF. The CDR3, as DNA: TGTGCCATCAGTGAAAGGACTAGCGGGAGGGGGAATGAGCAGTTCTTC.

The DNA for the CDR3 is TGTGCCAGCAGTCCGCATTATACCGGGACAGGATCTTCTGGGGCCAACGTCCTGACTTTC. This encodes CASSPHYTGTGSSGANVLTF. The J gene is TRBJ2-6, the V gene TRBV6-2 or TRBV6-3; 8 positions match TRBD1. CDR1 MNHEY and CDR2 SVGEGT come from the germline V gene. Trimming took 5 bases from V and 1 from J; bases not matched to a gene: 16. This CDR3 spans 20 amino acids.

The chain is built from TRBV7-8 and TRBJ1-1, with 8 nucleotides matching TRBD1. The CDR3 is 15 residues long. Germline values: CDR1 SGHVS, CDR2 FQNEAQ. The V and J ends lost 3 bases and 4 bases, in that order; junction bases with no gene match: 7. The CDR3 DNA reads TGTGCCAGCAGCTTTAGGAACAGGGGGAGCACTGAAGCTTTCTTT. This codes for CASSFRNRGSTEAFF.

The chain has TRBV4-2 and TRBJ2-5; 9 bases align to TRBD1. CDR3 length: 17 amino acids. The ends lost 2 bases at V and 7 bases at J; junction bases unmatched: 14. Per germline, CDR1 LGHNA and CDR2 YNFKEQ. This chain's CDR3 is CASSQLRTGEGAGTQYF. The DNA for the CDR3 is TGTGCCAGCAGCCAACTCCGGACAGGGGAGGGGGCGGGGACCCAGTACTTC.

The rearrangement uses TRBV9 and TRBJ2-3; 11 bases match TRBD1. V was pared by 4 bases and J by 1 base, with 5 bases of the junction left unmatched. The germline V gene encodes CDR1 SGDLS and CDR2 YYNGEE. The CDR3 consists of 16 residues. CDR3 coding DNA: TGTGCCAGCAGCCCCGGACAGGGGGCGCGCACAGATACGCAGTATTTT. Its translation is CASSPGQGARTDTQYF.

This rearrangement joins TRBV5-6 to TRBJ2-3, with TRBD2 as a possible D gene (5 bases). Germline V gene sequence: CDR1 SGHDT, CDR2 YYEEEE. V was clipped by 3 bases and J by 0 bases, with 20 bases between them. The CDR3 runs 18 residues. The CDR3 here is CASSSEGRWKPSTDTQYF. CDR3 sequence (DNA): TGTGCCAGCAGCTCCGAAGGGAGATGGAAGCCGAGCACAGATACGCAGTATTTT.

This clone appeared a few times. The chain is built from TRBV18 and TRBJ2-5; D is uncertain. Trimming removed 3 bases at V and 5 bases at J, with 13 bases between. The CDR3 has 14 amino acids. Germline V lookup: CDR1 KGHSH, CDR2 LQKENI. CDR3 sequence (DNA): TGTGCCAGCTCACCGCCCTCGGGTCGGGAGACCCAGTACTTC. This translates into CASSPPSGRETQYF.

This clone showed up just once. The chain recombines TRBV7-2 with TRBJ1-6; D uncertain. Trimming removed 7 bases from V and 7 bases from J, with 14 bases in between. The CDR3 spans 14 residues. Germline assignment: CDR1 SGHTA and CDR2 FQGNSA. CDR3 amino acids: CASNSVKINSPLHF. For the CDR3, the DNA is TGTGCCAGCAACTCCGTCAAGATAAATTCACCCCTCCACTTT.

This clone has a handful of counts. The gene calls are TRBV6-2 or TRBV6-3 and TRBJ1-2; no clear D gene. Germline loops: CDR1 MNHEY, CDR2 SVGEGT. The CDR3 is 12 residues long. The V end was cut by 6 bases, the J end by 4 bases, with 9 bases between. The chain's CDR3 is CASSNQAYGYTF. CDR3 DNA: TGTGCCAGCAGCAATCAGGCCTATGGCTACACCTTC.

The chain recombines TRBV14 with TRBJ1-1, with unresolved D. Looked up from germline, CDR1 is SGHDN and CDR2 is FVKESK. This CDR3 is built from 14 residues. Trimming shortened V by 2 bases and J by 7 bases, and 14 bases separated the two germline ends. The CDR3 loop reads CASSQIGLGLEAFF. The CDR3, as DNA: TGTGCCAGCAGCCAAATTGGACTGGGCCTTGAAGCTTTCTTT.

V gene TRBV11-2 combines with J gene TRBJ2-5; 10 positions match TRBD2. CDR1 is SGHAT, CDR2 FQNNGV, per germline. The J segment lost 4 bases and the V segment lost 6 bases, leaving 8 bases of the junction unmatched. The CDR3 is made up of 15 amino acids. This CDR3 reads CASSYLAGVGETQYF. The CDR3 DNA follows: TGTGCCAGCAGTTATCTAGCGGGGGTTGGAGAGACCCAGTACTTC.

The chain has TRBV18 and TRBJ2-7; 8 positions match TRBD1. The CDR3 runs to 14 residues. J lost 3 bases, V lost 6 bases, and 7 bases had no gene match. Germline V gene lookup returns CDR1 KGHSH and CDR2 LQKENI. CDR3 loop: CASSTGGIGYEQYF. The CDR3 region has the DNA TGTGCCAGCTCCACAGGGGGGATTGGCTACGAGCAGTACTTC. The whole variable domain, filled in from reference TRBV18 and TRBJ2-7, reads NAGVMQNPRHLVRRRGQEARLRCSPMKGHSHVYWYRQLPEEGLKFMVYLQKENIIDESGMPKERFSAEFPKEGPSILRIQQVVRGDSAAYFCASSTGGIGYEQYFGPGTRLTVT.

This chain links TRBV12-5 with TRBJ2-6; weak D call: TRBD2 (6 bases). The germline V and J ends were trimmed by 4 bases and 0 bases, with 7 bases remaining between them. Germline loops: CDR1 LGHNT, CDR2 FRNRAP. This CDR3 spans 15 amino acids. The CDR3 nucleotides read TGTGCTAGTGGTTGGGGGGACTCTGGGGCCAACGTCCTGACTTTC. This sequence encodes CASGWGDSGANVLTF.

The chain joins TRBV10-3 to TRBJ1-1; tentatively, D is TRBD1 (5 bases). The CDR3 spans 12 residues. The germline V gene has CDR1 ENHRY and CDR2 SYGVKD. The V gene lost 0 bases and the J gene lost 10 bases, with 9 bases spanning the gap. This CDR3 is CAISESWGGAFF. In DNA, the CDR3 is TGTGCCATCAGTGAGTCTTGGGGGGGAGCTTTCTTT.

The V call is TRBV6-5, the J call TRBJ1-5, with a tentative D call TRBD1 (5 bases). The ends were cut back, 6 bases at V and 4 bases at J, with 13 bases in the middle. There are 14 residues in the CDR3. Germline loops: CDR1 MNHEY, CDR2 SVGAGI. The CDR3 loop is CASSLRRGNQPQHF. The DNA of the CDR3 is TGTGCCAGCAGCCTCAGACGGGGGAATCAGCCCCAGCATTTT.

V usage is TRBV19 and J usage is TRBJ2-4; TRBD1 matches at 7 bases. The germline V gene encodes CDR1 LNHDA and CDR2 SQIVND (reference sequence). V was clipped by 3 bases and J by 0 bases; unmatched bases: 5. The CDR3 contains 16 residues. The CDR3 coding sequence is TGTGCCAGTAGTATTATAGGGGGCTTAGCCAAAAACATTCAGTACTTC. Amino acid sequence: CASSIIGGLAKNIQYF.

The gene calls are TRBV5-5 and TRBJ2-3, with TRBD2 matching over 7 bases. The CDR3 spans 18 residues. J gave up 5 bases and V 1 base, and 16 bases lay outside the gene matches. Germline loops: CDR1 SGHKS, CDR2 YYEKEE (reference sequence). CDR3 DNA sequence: TGTGCCAGCAGCTTGTTGTCCTCCCGCGGGGGTCTTAAAGATACGCAGTATTTT. This encodes CASSLLSSRGGLKDTQYF.

With respect to this clone: This sample includes further DNA sequences coding for the same CDR3. The J gene is TRBJ2-3, the V gene TRBV9; D gene uncertain. The V gene lost 0 bases and the J gene lost 1 base, with 6 bases spanning the gap. The CDR3 length is 14 residues. Germline CDR1 is SGDLS and CDR2 is YYNGEE. The CDR3 loop is CASSVASGTDTQYF. In DNA form, the CDR3 reads TGTGCCAGCAGCGTAGCTTCCGGCACAGATACGCAGTATTTT. Looking up the rest from reference TRBV9 and TRBJ2-3 gives the full variable domain: DSGVTQTPKHLITATGQRVTLRCSPRSGDLSVYWYQQSLDQGLQFLIQYYNGEERAKGNILERFSAQQFPDLHSELNLSSLELGDSALYFCASSVASGTDTQYFGPGTRLTVL.

The V and J genes are TRBV29-1 and TRBJ2-5; D might be TRBD2 (6 bases). CDR1 is SQVTM, CDR2 ANQGSEA, per germline. The CDR3 contains 14 residues. V was trimmed by 3 bases and J by 1 base, leaving 12 bases between them. CDR3 bases: TGCAGCGTTGACTTACGGGGGACCCAAGAGACCCAGTACTTC. Translating gives CSVDLRGTQETQYF.

V and J are TRBV11-2 and TRBJ1-2, with 8 nucleotides matching TRBD1. This CDR3 comprises 13 residues. The J segment lost 4 bases and the V segment lost 4 bases, leaving 2 bases of the junction unmatched. The germline V gene has CDR1 SGHAT and CDR2 FQNNGV. The DNA for the CDR3 is TGTGCCAGCAGCTCGACAGGGGTCTATGGCTACACCTTC. It yields the protein CASSSTGVYGYTF.

The gene calls are TRBV2 and TRBJ2-5; 7 bases agree with TRBD1. The trim removed 4 bases at V and 2 bases at J, leaving 4 bases unmatched. This CDR3 comprises 14 residues. Germline lookup yields CDR1 SNHLY and CDR2 FYNNEI. As DNA, the CDR3 is TGTGCCAGCAGTGGTCCGACAGGGCAAGAGACCCAGTACTTC. Translating it yields CASSGPTGQETQYF.